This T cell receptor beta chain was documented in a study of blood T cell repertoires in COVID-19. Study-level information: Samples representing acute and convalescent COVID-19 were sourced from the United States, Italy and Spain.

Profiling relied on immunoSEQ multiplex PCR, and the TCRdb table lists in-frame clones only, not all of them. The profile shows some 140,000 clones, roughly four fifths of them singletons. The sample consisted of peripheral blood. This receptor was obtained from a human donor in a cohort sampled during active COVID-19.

CDR3 loop: CASSEMSSGGINEQFF. DNA of the CDR3: TGTGCCAGCAGTGAGATGTCTAGCGGGGGGATCAATGAGCAGTTCTTC. The rearrangement joins TRBV25-1 to TRBJ2-1; 11 bases agree with TRBD2. V lost 3 bases, J lost 6 bases, and 7 bases stayed unmatched. Germline values: CDR1 MGHDK, CDR2 SYGVNS. The CDR3 covers 16 residues.